Listed here are 31 T cell receptor beta chains from one sample, sequenced in a study of identifying expanded T cells in peripheral blood. The protocol was immunoSEQ multiplex PCR, while the TCRdb copy is restricted to in-frame clones and leaves out a portion. The sample includes around 84,000 clones, around 90% of them seen just once. Sequenced sample: blood. The receptors were gathered from a person aged 18 to 70 in good health.

This clone was seen only a few times. The rearrangement joins TRBV4-1 to TRBJ1-3; no reliable D call. Trimming shortened V by 3 bases and J by 0 bases, and 9 bases separated the two germline ends. CDR1 is MGHRA, CDR2 YSYEKL, per germline. This CDR3 is built from 15 residues. CDR3: CASSQAEFSGNTIYF. CDR3 DNA: TGCGCCAGCAGCCAGGCAGAATTCTCTGGAAACACCATATATTTT.

The V and J genes are TRBV7-8 and TRBJ2-3, with D perhaps matching TRBD1 or TRBD2 (5 bases each). CDR1 SGHVS and CDR2 FQNEAQ come from the germline V gene. V lost 5 bases, J lost 2 bases, and 14 bases lay in between. The CDR3 consists of 15 residues. The chain's CDR3 is CASSPRWDHTDTQYF. DNA of the CDR3: TGTGCCAGCAGCCCCCGGTGGGACCACACAGATACGCAGTATTTT.

This clone was detected only once. The chain employs TRBV30 and TRBJ1-5; D may be TRBD1 (5 bases). Germline CDR1 and CDR2: GTSNPN and SVGIG (reference sequence). The CDR3 contains 15 residues. Trimming took 1 base from V and 1 from J, leaving 11 bases between them. The CDR3 protein is CAWSGGTPSNQPQHF. The CDR3 DNA reads as TGTGCCTGGAGTGGGGGGACCCCCAGCAATCAGCCCCAGCATTTT.

V gene TRBV2 combines with J gene TRBJ2-5, with 8 bases that match TRBD2. Germline values: CDR1 SNHLY, CDR2 FYNNEI. CDR3 length: 12 residues. Here the CDR3 DNA reads TGTGCAGCGGGGGAATTAACGAAGACCCAGTACTTC. Its protein is CAAGELTKTQYF.

The CDR3 here is CAWSVFGGFSGNTIYF. As DNA, the CDR3 is TGTGCCTGGAGTGTATTTGGCGGCTTTTCCGGAAACACCATATATTTT. V gene TRBV30 combines with J gene TRBJ1-3, with unresolved D. V lost 0 bases and J 4 bases, leaving 16 bases between the germline ends. Germline V gene lookup returns CDR1 GTSNPN and CDR2 SVGIG (reference sequence). CDR3 length: 16 residues.

As DNA, the CDR3 is TGTGCCAGCAGCGACGCAACTAATGAAAAACTGTTTTTT. Its protein is CASSDATNEKLFF. J is TRBJ1-4 and V is TRBV5-4; D remains unclear. The CDR3 covers 13 residues. The germline gives CDR1 SGHNT, CDR2 YYREEE (reference sequence). Deletions cut 4 bases from V and 0 bases from J, with 4 bases between.

The chain couples TRBV19 to TRBJ1-4; 7 bases map to TRBD1. Germline V gene sequence: CDR1 LNHDA, CDR2 SQIVND (reference sequence). The J segment lost 6 bases and the V segment lost 6 bases, leaving 10 bases of the junction unmatched. The length of the CDR3 is 15 residues. The CDR3 DNA is TGTGCCAGTAGACCCGAGACAGGGTCGGATGAAAAACTGTTTTTT. Translating it yields CASRPETGSDEKLFF.

The table lists this clone with a count of one. The chain couples TRBV7-8 to TRBJ2-1; D is unclear. Trimming took off 1 base at V and 5 bases at J, with 15 bases between the two ends. Germline V CDR1 and CDR2: SGHVS, FQNEAQ. There are 16 residues in the CDR3. The DNA of the CDR3 is TGTGCCAGCAGCTTAGTTCTAGGACCCACCAACAATGAGCAGTTCTTC. The encoded protein is CASSLVLGPTNNEQFF.

J is TRBJ1-1 and V is TRBV4-1; no firm D call. V was shortened by 1 base and J by 3 bases, with 9 bases between the two germline ends. Germline V gives CDR1 MGHRA, CDR2 YSYEKL. The length of the CDR3 is 14 residues. Here the CDR3 DNA reads TGCGCCAGCAGCCAAGTGGCGGGGTACACTGAAGCTTTCTTT. It codes for CASSQVAGYTEAFF.

The chain uses TRBV6-1 and TRBJ1-2; 9 bases fit TRBD1. The CDR3 loop spans 15 amino acids. J gave up 4 bases and V 3 bases, and 6 bases lay outside the gene matches. The germline V gene encodes CDR1 MNHNS and CDR2 SASEGT. CDR3 sequence reads: CASSDTGGLGYGYTF. CDR3 coding DNA: TGTGCCAGCAGTGATACAGGGGGCTTGGGCTATGGCTACACCTTC.

The genes are TRBV5-1 and TRBJ2-5, with 11 bases identical to TRBD2. The V segment lost 5 bases and the J segment 2 bases; nucleotides outside the gene matches: 5. Per the germline V gene, CDR1 is SGHRS and CDR2 is YFSETQ. This CDR3 has 15 amino acids. The CDR3 is CASRLAGELQETQYF. CDR3 bases: TGCGCCAGCAGACTAGCGGGGGAACTTCAAGAGACCCAGTACTTC.

The chain uses TRBV9 and TRBJ2-2; no clear D. Germline loops: CDR1 SGDLS, CDR2 YYNGEE. There are 17 residues in the CDR3. V was shortened by 6 bases and J by 2 bases, with 20 bases between the two germline ends. The CDR3 coding sequence is TGTGCCAGCACCGTGCGGAGCTCCGAGTATAACACCGGGGAGCTGTTTTTT. Translating it yields CASTVRSSEYNTGELFF.

This chain uses TRBV27 with TRBJ1-1; D is undetermined. The CDR3 totals 13 residues. From germline, CDR1 is MNHEY and CDR2 SMNVEV (reference sequence). V was shortened by 3 bases and J by 10 bases, with 15 bases between the two germline ends. The CDR3 sequence is CASSFRRNSLAFF. The CDR3 DNA is TGTGCCAGCAGTTTCCGACGAAATTCGTTAGCTTTCTTT.

This rearrangement joins TRBV15 to TRBJ2-3, with D possibly being TRBD2 (6 bases). The CDR3 length is 18 residues. Germline values: CDR1 LNHNV, CDR2 YYDKDF (reference sequence). Trimming removed 1 base from V and 0 bases from J, with 17 bases in between. CDR3 bases: TGTGCCACCAGCAGAGGCCGGGGAGCGGGCCCTAGCACAGATACGCAGTATTTT. Its translation is CATSRGRGAGPSTDTQYF.

This rearrangement joins TRBV29-1 to TRBJ2-5, with 9 bases lining up with TRBD1. This CDR3 contains 12 residues. CDR1 and CDR2 from the germline V gene are SQVTM and ANQGSEA. After removal of 5 bases from V and 9 bases from J, the junction contained 7 bases not matched to a gene. CDR3 sequence: CSVRTGAMAQYF. CDR3 coding DNA: TGCAGCGTTCGGACAGGGGCAATGGCCCAGTACTTC.

V usage is TRBV5-1 and J usage is TRBJ1-4, with 9 bases fitting TRBD1. In germline, CDR1 is SGHRS, CDR2 YFSETQ. J gave up 8 bases and V 4 bases, and 6 bases lay outside the gene matches. This CDR3 contains 14 residues. The CDR3 region has the DNA TGCGCCAGCAGCCCCGGGACAGGGTGGGAAAAACTGTTTTTT. This gives the protein CASSPGTGWEKLFF.

The V call is TRBV6-5, the J call TRBJ2-7, with TRBD2 matching 8 bases. V lost 2 bases to trimming and J lost 5 bases; unmatched junction nucleotides: 5. The CDR3 contains 14 residues. Germline CDR1 reads MNHEY; CDR2 reads SVGAGI. The CDR3 protein is CASSYAGTRNEQYF. The DNA of the CDR3 is TGTGCCAGCAGTTACGCCGGGACTAGAAACGAGCAGTACTTC.

Written as DNA, the CDR3 is TGTGCCAGCAGTCCCGATGGACTAGCGGACTACGAGCAGTACTTC. Translation: CASSPDGLADYEQYF. The chain couples TRBV6-6 to TRBJ2-7; 10 positions match TRBD2. Germline V gives CDR1 MNHNY, CDR2 SVGAGI (reference sequence). The trim removed 5 bases at V and 3 bases at J, leaving 7 bases unmatched. The CDR3 has 15 residues.

The chain joins TRBV18 to TRBJ1-2, with a possible D match to TRBD1 (5 bases). V was pared by 3 bases and J by 0 bases, with 17 bases between. Germline V gene data show CDR1 as KGHSH and CDR2 as LQKENI. The CDR3 sequence is 17 residues long. DNA of the CDR3: TGTGCCAGCTCACCTGCCGCTGGGGGGGGACCTAACTATGGCTACACCTTC. It encodes CASSPAAGGGPNYGYTF.

The rearrangement links TRBV6-5 to TRBJ1-1; TRBD1 might be the D (5 bases). V gave up 5 bases and J gave up 11 bases, with 15 bases separating them. The CDR3 is 12 amino acids. The germline V gene has CDR1 MNHEY and CDR2 SVGAGI. The CDR3 DNA follows: TGTGCCAGCAGTAATACCCAGGGAGGGGCTTTCTTT. Translation gives CASSNTQGGAFF.

CDR3 nucleotides: TGCGCCAGCAGCTTAGATAGGAGTTATGGCTACACCTTC. It specifies CASSLDRSYGYTF. J is TRBJ1-2 and V is TRBV5-1, with no clear D. This CDR3 spans 13 amino acids. V was pared by 2 bases and J by 5 bases, with 10 bases between. CDR1 and CDR2 (germline): SGHRS, YFSETQ. Based on the CDR3 plus reference TRBV5-1 and TRBJ1-2, the full variable domain is KAGVTQTPRYLIKTRGQQVTLSCSPISGHRSVSWYQQTPGQGLQFLFEYFSETQRNKGNFPGRFSGRQFSNSRSEMNVSTLELGDSALYLCASSLDRSYGYTFGSGTRLTVV.

This clone has only one observation. This chain connects TRBV7-3 to TRBJ2-3; TRBD2 aligns across 10 bases. This CDR3 is 16 amino acids long. V shed 5 bases and J 4 bases; nucleotides not matched to a gene: 9. Germline CDR1 SGHTA, CDR2 FQGTGA. The DNA for the CDR3 is TGTGCCAGCAGCGTCCGAGCGGGGGGGCCGCCAGATACGCAGTATTTT. It translates to CASSVRAGGPPDTQYF.

The rearrangement joins TRBV20-1 to TRBJ2-5; 8 nucleotides align to TRBD1. V trimming: 5 bases; J trimming: 5 bases; junction bases outside the gene matches: 1. The germline CDR1 and CDR2 sequences are DFQATT and SNEGSKA (reference sequence). This CDR3 spans 11 amino acids. The CDR3 sequence is CSARQGETQYF. The DNA of the CDR3 is TGCAGTGCTCGACAGGGGGAGACCCAGTACTTC.

CDR3 loop: CASSGTGGNTEAFF. As DNA, the CDR3 is TGTGCCAGCAGCGGAACAGGTGGGAACACTGAAGCTTTCTTT. The J gene is TRBJ1-1, the V gene TRBV9; D is possibly TRBD1 (5 bases). The CDR3 spans 14 residues. The V gene's germline CDR1 is SGDLS and CDR2 YYNGEE. Trimming pared 3 bases from V and 1 base from J, leaving 10 bases between. The whole variable domain, filled in from reference TRBV9 and TRBJ1-1, reads DSGVTQTPKHLITATGQRVTLRCSPRSGDLSVYWYQQSLDQGLQFLIQYYNGEERAKGNILERFSAQQFPDLHSELNLSSLELGDSALYFCASSGTGGNTEAFFGQGTRLTVV.

The rearrangement joins TRBV11-2 to TRBJ2-1; 9 bases map to TRBD2. This CDR3 comprises 15 residues. Germline V gives CDR1 SGHAT, CDR2 FQNNGV. Trimming removed 3 bases from V and 1 base from J; junction bases left unmatched: 1. The CDR3 region is CASSFTSGSYNEQFF. In DNA, the CDR3 is TGTGCCAGCAGCTTTACTAGCGGGTCCTACAATGAGCAGTTCTTC.

The CDR3, as DNA: TGCGCCAGCAGCTTGGAAGGGGGGAGTGGCTACACCTTC. As protein: CASSLEGGSGYTF. The rearrangement joins TRBV5-1 to TRBJ1-2; the D gene is possibly TRBD1 (6 bases). Germline CDR1 and CDR2: SGHRS and YFSETQ. V was shortened by 0 bases and J by 7 bases, with 10 bases between the two germline ends. There are 13 residues in the CDR3.

V is TRBV6-1 and J is TRBJ1-1; D not certain. Germline V lookup: CDR1 MNHNS, CDR2 SASEGT. With 1 base removed from V and 1 base from J, the gap between germline ends came to 7 bases. The CDR3 has 14 residues. The CDR3: CASSEDMENTEAFF. The CDR3, as DNA: TGTGCCAGCAGTGAAGATATGGAGAACACTGAAGCTTTCTTT.

The gene calls are TRBV18 and TRBJ2-7; the D gene is possibly TRBD1 (5 bases). The CDR3 is made up of 14 amino acids. Per the germline V gene, CDR1 is KGHSH and CDR2 is LQKENI. The V end lost 3 bases, the J end lost 4 bases, and 13 bases lay between the germline ends. In DNA form, the CDR3 reads TGTGCCAGCTCACCCTCAGGGATGGGGTACGAGCAGTACTTC. Protein: CASSPSGMGYEQYF.

This rearrangement joins TRBV4-1 to TRBJ1-2; unclear D gene. The CDR3 covers 16 residues. V lost 4 bases and J 2 bases, leaving 17 bases between the germline ends. From germline, CDR1 is MGHRA and CDR2 YSYEKL. The CDR3 DNA follows: TGCGCCAGCAGCCCTCCCGTCGGGATATCCAACTATGGCTACACCTTC. It codes for CASSPPVGISNYGYTF.

The J gene is TRBJ1-1, the V gene TRBV4-1; D gene unclear. The V gene's germline CDR1 is MGHRA and CDR2 YSYEKL. The CDR3 loop spans 15 amino acids. V dropped 6 bases and J dropped 4 bases, with 18 bases sitting between them. The CDR3 here is CASRFGREAGTEAFF. The CDR3 DNA is TGCGCCAGCAGATTTGGGAGAGAGGCGGGCACTGAAGCTTTCTTT.

The sample holds one count of this clone. The chain uses TRBV30 and TRBJ1-1, with D perhaps TRBD1 (5 bases). The length of the CDR3 is 13 residues. The V end was cut by 3 bases, the J end by 4 bases, with 12 bases between. CDR1 and CDR2 (germline): GTSNPN, SVGIG (reference sequence). The CDR3 nucleotides are TGTGCCTGGAGAAGGCAGGGTATCACTGAAGCTTTCTTT. Residues: CAWRRQGITEAFF. Complete variable domain (other parts from reference TRBV30 and TRBJ1-1): SQTIHQWPATLVQPVGSPLSLECTVEGTSNPNLYWYRQAAGRGLQLLFYSVGIGQISSEVPQNLSASRPQDRQFILSSKKLLLSDSGFYLCAWRRQGITEAFFGQGTRLTVV.